These 15 T cell receptor beta chains were sequenced from one sample in a study of control samples from healthy donors and cancer patients. Produced via immunoSEQ multiplex PCR; TCRdb's table is partial and in-frame only. The sample has approximately 230,000 clones; roughly 87% are singletons. The source material was PBMCs. These receptors all stem from a woman aged 60-70 years with lung cancer.

On this clone: An end of the junction does not agree with germline; a read error may underlie this. This chain joins TRBV6-5 and TRBJ1-1; D gene uncertain. The CDR3 has 10 amino acids. The germline V gene encodes CDR1 MNHEY and CDR2 SVGAGI. The CDR3, as DNA: TGTGCCAGCAGTTACACCGAAGCTTTCTTT. This encodes CASSYTEAFF.

The CDR3 bases are TGCGCCAGCAGCCAAGCTAGCGGGAGAGGGACAGATACGCAGTATTTT. This sequence encodes CASSQASGRGTDTQYF. V is TRBV4-1 and J is TRBJ2-3, with 10 positions matching TRBD2. The length of the CDR3 is 16 residues. CDR1 is MGHRA and CDR2 is YSYEKL in the germline V gene. V shed 1 base and J 3 bases; nucleotides not matched to a gene: 4.

The chain's CDR3 is CASSLVTDNNEKLFF. CDR3 DNA: TGCGCCAGCAGCTTGGTGACGGATAATAATGAAAAACTGTTTTTT. The chain uses TRBV5-1 and TRBJ1-4; D is ambiguous. This CDR3 spans 15 amino acids. The germline V gene encodes CDR1 SGHRS and CDR2 YFSETQ. V gave up 0 bases and J gave up 4 bases, with 10 bases separating them.

CDR3 DNA: TGTGCCAGCAGCTTATCCGGGACTAGCGTCAATGAGCAGTTCTTC. Amino acids: CASSLSGTSVNEQFF. This chain connects TRBV11-3 to TRBJ2-1; TRBD2 agrees at 10 bases. Germline V CDR1 and CDR2: SGHNT, YENEEA. The CDR3 extends over 15 amino acids. After removal of 2 bases from V and 6 bases from J, the junction contained 4 bases not matched to a gene.

Concerning this clone: In the same sample, other DNA sequences code for this CDR3. The chain combines TRBV15 with TRBJ2-3; possibly TRBD1 for D (5 bases). The germline CDR1 and CDR2 sequences are LNHNV and YYDKDF (reference sequence). V lost 2 bases to trimming and J lost 6 bases, with 12 bases between them. This CDR3 is built from 14 residues. As DNA, the CDR3 is TGTGCCACCAGCAGAAGGCAGGGTGAGGATACGCAGTATTTT. It is translated as CATSRRQGEDTQYF.

This clone has more than one count but fewer than ten. The chain combines TRBV28 with TRBJ1-2; possibly TRBD1 for D (6 bases). The CDR3 sequence is 17 residues long. Between the trimmed V and J ends, which lost 2 bases and 4 bases, there was a span of 20 bases. Germline lookup yields CDR1 MDHEN and CDR2 SYDVKM. CDR3 amino acids: CASSLLNGDTVGYGYTF. The CDR3 region has the DNA TGTGCCAGCAGTTTACTTAATGGGGACACCGTCGGCTATGGCTACACCTTC.

The chain links TRBV19 to TRBJ2-7, with 13 positions matching TRBD2. The CDR3 is 14 amino acids. V lost 4 bases and J lost 4; bases outside the gene matches: 1. Germline V CDR1 and CDR2: LNHDA, SQIVND (reference sequence). DNA of the CDR3: TGTGCCAGTAGTACGACTAGCGGGAGGTACGAGCAGTACTTC. Amino acid sequence: CASSTTSGRYEQYF.

The chain is built from TRBV7-6 and TRBJ1-1, with D maybe TRBD1 (6 bases). The germline gives CDR1 SGHVS, CDR2 FNYEAQ. The CDR3 totals 15 residues. Trimming shortened V by 2 bases and J by 5 bases, and 15 bases separated the two germline ends. The CDR3 nucleotides are TGTGCCAGCAGCTTACAACAGGGACCCCGGACTGAAGCTTTCTTT. Translating gives CASSLQQGPRTEAFF. The full variable domain, in which reference TRBV7-6 and TRBJ1-1 provide the parts outside the CDR3, is GAGVSQSPRYKVTKRGQDVALRCDPISGHVSLYWYRQALGQGPEFLTYFNYEAQQDKSGLPNDRFSAERPEGSISTLTIQRTEQRDSAMYRCASSLQQGPRTEAFFGQGTRLTVV.

This chain uses TRBV7-2 with TRBJ2-3; TRBD2 matches 7 bases. This CDR3 contains 13 residues. Germline V gene data show CDR1 as SGHTA and CDR2 as FQGNSA. With 8 bases clipped from V and 3 bases from J, the junction kept 5 bases outside the gene matches. This chain's CDR3 is CASHMRGTDTQYF. Here the CDR3 DNA reads TGTGCCAGCCATATGCGGGGGACAGATACGCAGTATTTT.

The V call is TRBV5-8, the J call TRBJ1-2; D perhaps matches TRBD1 (5 bases). The ends were cut back, 0 bases at V and 4 bases at J, with 13 bases in the middle. Germline V gene lookup returns CDR1 SGHTS and CDR2 YDEGEE. There are 15 residues in the CDR3. The DNA for the CDR3 is TGTGCCAGCAGCTTGGTTGGGGGTCGCAGCTATGGCTACACCTTC. Residues: CASSLVGGRSYGYTF.

Comment on this clone: Since a far larger clone is one base different, this is likely a read error. The identical CDR3 is also encoded by other nucleotide sequences in the sample. The chain combines TRBV6-5 with TRBJ1-5; 8 bases are shared with TRBD1. Germline loops: CDR1 MNHEY, CDR2 SVGAGI. The junction had 1 base not matched to a gene; V was cut back by 4 bases and J by 2 bases. The CDR3 extends over 14 amino acids. The CDR3 coding sequence is TGTGCCAGCAGTTGGGGACAGGGCAATCAGCCCCAGCATTTT. This codes for CASSWGQGNQPQHF.

The V and J genes are TRBV6-1 and TRBJ2-3, with 8 bases aligning to TRBD2. Per the germline V gene, CDR1 is MNHNS and CDR2 is SASEGT. This CDR3 comprises 18 residues. The V segment lost 0 bases and the J segment 6 bases; nucleotides outside the gene matches: 14. CDR3 sequence reads: CASSEAWAPRAGVDTQYF. CDR3 bases: TGTGCCAGCAGTGAAGCTTGGGCCCCGAGAGCGGGAGTGGATACGCAGTATTTT.

This chain joins TRBV6-5 and TRBJ1-2; TRBD1 might be the D (5 bases). The CDR3 runs 13 residues. Per germline, CDR1 MNHEY and CDR2 SVGAGI. The V and J ends lost 6 bases and 2 bases respectively, with 10 bases between them. CDR3 DNA: TGTGCCAGCAGCCGGGACCTCAACTATGGCTACACCTTC. As protein: CASSRDLNYGYTF.

The J gene is TRBJ2-6, the V gene TRBV4-1, with a weak D call TRBD1 (6 bases). This CDR3 is 15 amino acids long. The germline V gene encodes CDR1 MGHRA and CDR2 YSYEKL. Trimming removed 5 bases at V and 1 base at J, with 9 bases between. In DNA form, the CDR3 reads TGCGCCAGCAGCATACAGGGTTCTGGGGCCAACGTCCTGACTTTC. It encodes CASSIQGSGANVLTF.

V usage is TRBV30 and J usage is TRBJ1-6; D remains unclear. The germline gives CDR1 GTSNPN, CDR2 SVGIG (reference sequence). This CDR3 has 15 amino acids. V was trimmed by 4 bases and J by 0 bases, leaving 10 bases between them. In DNA, the CDR3 is TGTGCCTGGAACTTCATGAGCTCCTATAATTCACCCCTCCACTTT. It specifies CAWNFMSSYNSPLHF.